The clone carrying this T cell receptor beta chain was detected only once. No antigen is known for it. V dropped 6 bases and J dropped 4 bases, with 18 bases sitting between them. The CDR3 totals 16 residues. Germline assignment: CDR1 LGHNA and CDR2 YSLEER. The record originates from a study of T cell clonotyping in hematopoietic cell transplantation. Study findings and constraints: Broader posttransplant TCR repertoire diversity was predicted by graft donor and pretransplant recipient Inverse Simpson Index values. After transplant, recipient diversity fell while pathologically expanded clonotypes grew through day 180.

Assay: immunoSEQ multiplex PCR; the TCRdb copy retains only in-frame clones and omits some. The table lists tens of thousands of clones, 90% to 95% of them singletons. Material for sequencing was peripheral blood mononuclear cells. This TCR was recovered from a woman aged 45 to 65 in good health. Some clones in this sample may be carry-over from other donors' samples. This chain uses TRBV4-3 with TRBJ2-2, with TRBD1 as a possible D gene (5 bases). CDR3 sequence reads: CASSPRFRTLTGELFF. The DNA of the CDR3 is TGCGCCAGCAGTCCAAGATTTCGGACACTCACCGGGGAGCTGTTTTTT.